This TCR beta chain was captured by sequencing in a study of T cells in localized non-small cell lung cancer. TCRdb keeps only in-frame clones here, not all; method: immunoSEQ multiplex PCR. The sample lists 25,000 to 35,000 clones, roughly 87% seen once, with about 9.3% in the top ten. The study's findings and limits: Uninvolved adjacent lung showed the highest T cell clonality, exceeding tumor. Blood T cell density predicted longer survival; adjacent-lung clonality, shorter. Appearance in adjacent lung was seen for a median approximately 59 of the top 100 tumor clones. Sequencing, confined to only one tumor region, leaves heterogeneity possible.

V was clipped by 6 bases and J by 2 bases, with 6 bases between them. Germline loops: CDR1 MNHEY, CDR2 SMNVEV (reference sequence). The CDR3 runs 12 residues. Worth noting for this clone: The antigen is undetermined.

This chain joins TRBV27 and TRBJ2-3; unclear D gene. This receptor was identified in a woman aged 35 to 70 with stage I lung adenocarcinoma. Sample: peripheral blood, taken before any cancer treatment. The CDR3 is CASSANTDTQYF. CDR3 bases: TGTGCCAGCAGCGCTAACACAGATACGCAGTATTTT.